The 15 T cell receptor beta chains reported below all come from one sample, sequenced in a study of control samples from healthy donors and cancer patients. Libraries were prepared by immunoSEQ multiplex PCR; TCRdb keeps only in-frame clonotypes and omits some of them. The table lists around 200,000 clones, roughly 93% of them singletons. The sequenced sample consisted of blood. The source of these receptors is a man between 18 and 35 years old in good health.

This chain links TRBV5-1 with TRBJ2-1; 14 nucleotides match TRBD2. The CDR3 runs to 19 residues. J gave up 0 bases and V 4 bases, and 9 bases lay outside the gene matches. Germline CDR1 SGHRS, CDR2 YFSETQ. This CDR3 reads CASSLPGLAGVNSYNEQFF. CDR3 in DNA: TGCGCCAGCAGCCTCCCGGGACTAGCGGGGGTTAACTCCTACAATGAGCAGTTCTTC.

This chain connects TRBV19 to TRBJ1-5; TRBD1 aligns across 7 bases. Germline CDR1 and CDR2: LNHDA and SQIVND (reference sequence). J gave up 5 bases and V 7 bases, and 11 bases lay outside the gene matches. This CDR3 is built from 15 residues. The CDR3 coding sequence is TGTGCCAGTAAGGGGACAGACCTAGTAGATCAGCCCCAGCATTTT. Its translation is CASKGTDLVDQPQHF.

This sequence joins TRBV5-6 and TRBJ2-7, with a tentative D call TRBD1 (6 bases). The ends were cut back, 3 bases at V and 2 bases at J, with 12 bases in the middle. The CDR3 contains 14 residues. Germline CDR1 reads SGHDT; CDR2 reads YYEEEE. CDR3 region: CASSSQGTAYEQYF. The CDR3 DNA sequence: TGTGCCAGCAGCTCTCAGGGGACCGCCTACGAGCAGTACTTC.

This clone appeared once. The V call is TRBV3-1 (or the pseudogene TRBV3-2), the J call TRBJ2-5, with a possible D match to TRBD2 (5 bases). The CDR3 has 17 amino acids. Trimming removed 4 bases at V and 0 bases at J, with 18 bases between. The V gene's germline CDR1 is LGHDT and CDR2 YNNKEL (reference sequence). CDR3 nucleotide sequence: TGTGCCAGCAGCCCCCAAACCGCTGACTACAACCAAGAGACCCAGTACTTC. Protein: CASSPQTADYNQETQYF.

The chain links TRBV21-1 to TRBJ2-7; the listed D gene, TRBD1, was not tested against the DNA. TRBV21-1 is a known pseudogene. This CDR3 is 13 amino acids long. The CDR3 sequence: CASSNRQFYEQYF. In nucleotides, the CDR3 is TGTGCCAGCAGCAATAGACAGTTCTACGAGCAGTACTTC.

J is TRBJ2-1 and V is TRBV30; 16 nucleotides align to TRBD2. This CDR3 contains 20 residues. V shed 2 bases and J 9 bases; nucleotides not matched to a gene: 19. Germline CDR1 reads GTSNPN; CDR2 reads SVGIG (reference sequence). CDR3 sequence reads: CAWSPYSYVGTSGGASEQFF. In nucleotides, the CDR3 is TGTGCCTGGAGTCCGTATTCCTATGTAGGGACTAGCGGGGGGGCTAGTGAGCAGTTCTTC.

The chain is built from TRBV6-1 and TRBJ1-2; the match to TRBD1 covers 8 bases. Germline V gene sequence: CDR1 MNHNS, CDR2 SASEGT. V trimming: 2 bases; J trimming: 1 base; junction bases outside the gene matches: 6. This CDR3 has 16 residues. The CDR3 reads CASSEIETGVNYGYTF. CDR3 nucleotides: TGTGCCAGCAGTGAAATCGAGACAGGGGTTAACTATGGCTACACCTTC.

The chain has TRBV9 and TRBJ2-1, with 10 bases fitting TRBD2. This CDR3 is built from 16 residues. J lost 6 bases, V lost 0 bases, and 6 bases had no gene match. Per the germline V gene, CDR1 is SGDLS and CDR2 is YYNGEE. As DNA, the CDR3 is TGTGCCAGCAGCGTAGCTGGGAGCGGGGGGGCCAATGAGCAGTTCTTC. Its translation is CASSVAGSGGANEQFF.

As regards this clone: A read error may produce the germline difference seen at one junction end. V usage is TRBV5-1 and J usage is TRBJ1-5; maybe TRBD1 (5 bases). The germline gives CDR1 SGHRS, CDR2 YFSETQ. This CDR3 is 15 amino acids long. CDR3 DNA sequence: TGCGCCAGCAGTTTGGGGGGACTGGACAATCAGCCCCAGCATTTT. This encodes CASSLGGLDNQPQHF.

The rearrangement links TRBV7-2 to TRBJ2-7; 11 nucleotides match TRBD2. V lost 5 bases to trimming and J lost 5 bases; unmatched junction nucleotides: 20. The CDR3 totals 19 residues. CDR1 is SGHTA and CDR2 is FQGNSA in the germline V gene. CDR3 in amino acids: CASSHLTSGVYRTQNEQYF. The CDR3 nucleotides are TGTGCCAGCAGCCACCTGACTAGCGGGGTCTATAGAACACAAAACGAGCAGTACTTC.

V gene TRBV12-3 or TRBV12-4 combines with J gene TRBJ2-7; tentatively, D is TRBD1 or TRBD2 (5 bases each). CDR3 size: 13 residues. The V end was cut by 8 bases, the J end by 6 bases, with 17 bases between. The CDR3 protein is CASGVYRDAEQYF. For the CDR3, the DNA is TGTGCCAGCGGAGTTTATAGGGACGCCGAGCAGTACTTC.

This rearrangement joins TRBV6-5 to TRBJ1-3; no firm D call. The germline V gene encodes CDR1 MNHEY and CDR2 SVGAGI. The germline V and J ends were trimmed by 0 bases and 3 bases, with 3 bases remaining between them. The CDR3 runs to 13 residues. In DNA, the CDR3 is TGTGCCAGCAGTTACTCGTATGGAAACACCATATATTTT. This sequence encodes CASSYSYGNTIYF.

CDR3 DNA: TGTGCCAGCAGCCAGACTCCAGAGACCCAGTACTTC. Protein: CASSQTPETQYF. The rearrangement links TRBV11-3 to TRBJ2-5; unclear D gene. V was trimmed by 5 bases and J by 4 bases, leaving 8 bases between them. This CDR3 comprises 12 residues. Germline V gene lookup returns CDR1 SGHNT and CDR2 YENEEA.

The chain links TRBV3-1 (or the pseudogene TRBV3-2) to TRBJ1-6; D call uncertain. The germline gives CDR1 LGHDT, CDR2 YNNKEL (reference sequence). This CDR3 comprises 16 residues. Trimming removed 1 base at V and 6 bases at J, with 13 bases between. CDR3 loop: CASSQAGGGSNSPLHF. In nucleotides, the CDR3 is TGTGCCAGCAGCCAAGCCGGAGGAGGGAGTAATTCACCCCTCCACTTT.

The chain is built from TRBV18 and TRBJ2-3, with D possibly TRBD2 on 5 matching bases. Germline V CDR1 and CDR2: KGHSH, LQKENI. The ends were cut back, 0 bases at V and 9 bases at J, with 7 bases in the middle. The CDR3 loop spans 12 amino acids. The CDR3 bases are TGTGCCAGCTCACCACCCCTAGCCACGCAGTATTTT. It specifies CASSPPLATQYF.